These T cell receptor beta chains were read from a single sample in a study of T cell changes during pregnancy in multiple sclerosis. Produced via immunoSEQ multiplex PCR; TCRdb's table is partial and in-frame only. There are tens of thousands of clones in the sample; less than 95% occur only once, and less than 2.5% lies in the top ten. Specimen: peripheral blood, collected in the second trimester of pregnancy. These receptors were collected from a female donor in good health, enrolled as a control in a pregnancy study. Both conserved end residues are part of each CDR3. A D gene is named only where the DNA matches it firmly. The size of a clone is reported for some rows only, either as once, few or many, or as a class for expanded clones.

size,V,D,J,DNA,CDR3
NA,TRBV6-1,NA,TRBJ1-2,TGTGCCAGCAGTGGGGACGGGGGGCTGGTCTATGGCTACACCTTC,CASSGDGGLVYGYTF
NA,TRBV7-2,TRBD2,TRBJ2-1,TGTGCCAGCAGCGTTTGGCCTAGCGGGAGGGCCCAGGATGAGCAGTTCTTC,CASSVWPSGRAQDEQFF
NA,TRBV7-8,NA,TRBJ1-2,TGTGCCAGCAGCCCCGGACGGATCATAAGGAGGGATGGCTACACCTTC,CASSPGRIIRRDGYTF
NA,TRBV2,NA,TRBJ1-1,TGTGCCAGCAGTCAGAACACTGAAGCTTTCTTT,CASSQNTEAFF
NA,TRBV6-1,NA,TRBJ2-7,TGTGCCAGCAGTGAATCGGGGGTTTACAGGACCTACGAGCAGTACTTC,CASSESGVYRTYEQYF
NA,TRBV30,NA,TRBJ1-2,TGTGCCTGGAGTGTATCAGATAACTATGGCTACACCTTC,CAWSVSDNYGYTF
NA,TRBV4-2,TRBD1,TRBJ2-7,TGTGCCAGCAGCCAAGAGGAAACGACAGGGTTATCTGGGCAGTACTTC,CASSQEETTGLSGQYF
NA,TRBV28,TRBD1,TRBJ2-5,TGTGCCAGCCTCACCCAGGGGGCTGGGCAAGAGACCCAGTACTTC,CASLTQGAGQETQYF
NA,TRBV18,NA,TRBJ2-2,TGTGCCAGCTCACTGGGGCATGGGATCATCACCGGGGAGCTGTTTTTT,CASSLGHGIITGELFF
NA,TRBV2,TRBD2,TRBJ2-2,TGTGCCAGCAGGGGGACTAGCGGGAGGTACACCGGGGAGCTGTTTTTT,CASRGTSGRYTGELFF
NA,TRBV11-2,NA,TRBJ2-6,TGTGCCAGCACCCCTTTATTCTCTGGGGCCAACGTCCTGACTTTC,CASTPLFSGANVLTF
NA,TRBV7-6,TRBD2,TRBJ2-7,TGTGCCAGCAGCTTAAGGCTGGCGGGAGAGTACGAGCAGTACTTC,CASSLRLAGEYEQYF
NA,TRBV27,NA,TRBJ2-1,TGTGCCAGCAGTTTCACGGCGGGGGAGCAGTTCTTC,CASSFTAGEQFF
NA,TRBV6-5,NA,TRBJ1-2,TGTGCCAGCAGTTACTCGTCCGAGACAGATGGCTACACCTTC,CASSYSSETDGYTF
NA,TRBV13,NA,TRBJ1-3,TGTGCCAGCAGCTTAGCCCTCTCTGGAAACACCATATATTTT,CASSLALSGNTIYF
NA,TRBV2,NA,TRBJ1-5,TGTGCCAGCAGTGAAGTGGGAACAGGTTACAATCAGCCCCAGCATTTT,CASSEVGTGYNQPQHF
NA,TRBV7-3,TRBD1,TRBJ1-1,TGTGCCAGCAGAGCGGGACAGGGCCAAACTGAAGCTTTCTTT,CASRAGQGQTEAFF
NA,TRBV5-6,TRBD1,TRBJ2-2,TGTGCCAGCAGCTCGGGACAGCAACAGACCGGGGAGCTGTTTTTT,CASSSGQQQTGELFF
NA,TRBV28,NA,TRBJ2-1,TGTGCCAGCAGTTTTTCTTACAATGAGCAGTTCTTC,CASSFSYNEQFF
NA,TRBV19,NA,TRBJ1-2,TGTGCCAGCTCTGGGGGGAATGAAGGCTACACCTTC,CASSGGNEGYTF
NA,TRBV7-6,TRBD2,TRBJ2-7,TGTGCCAGCAGGTTAGCGGGAGAACAAGACGAGCAGTACTTC,CASRLAGEQDEQYF
NA,TRBV7-9,TRBD1,TRBJ2-7,TGTGCCAGCGGACCGGCAGGGGGCTGGGACGAGCAGTACTTC,CASGPAGGWDEQYF
once,TRBV7-7,TRBD2,TRBJ2-1,TGTGCTAGCAGCTCCGGGACTAGCGTCGTCAATGAGCAGTTCTTC,CASSSGTSVVNEQFF
NA,TRBV4-2,TRBD2,TRBJ2-7,TGTGCCAGCAGTCTCCCAACTAGCGGGCCATCCTACGAGCAGTACTTC,CASSLPTSGPSYEQYF
NA,TRBV7-8,TRBD1,TRBJ1-4,TGTGCCAGCGGACGGGACAGACTTGAAAAACTGTTTTTT,CASGRDRLEKLFF
once,TRBV29-1,TRBD1,TRBJ2-7,TGCAGCGTCCTCCCAGACAGGGACGAGCAGTACTTC,CSVLPDRDEQYF
NA,TRBV9,NA,TRBJ2-2,TGTGCCAGCAGCGCAAATTCGGAAGGGGCAAACACCGGGGAGCTGTTTTTT,CASSANSEGANTGELFF
NA,TRBV7-9,TRBD1,TRBJ1-6,TGTGCCAGCAGCTTAGAAGTTCGGGACAGGGCACCCCTCCACTTT,CASSLEVRDRAPLHF